This TCR beta chain was sequenced during a study of cytomegalovirus exposure and HLA in healthy donors. Study-wide results and limits: The authors later linked a missense DCLRE1C variant to TCR beta V- and J-gene trimming. About 90% or about 30% of the time was how often most TCR beta V segments were productive, according to an earlier analysis. In a later analysis, donors in an Asian-associated ancestry cluster reportedly had fewer N-insertions in productive TCRs than the cohort mean.

Trimming took off 2 bases at V and 7 bases at J, with 14 bases between the two ends. CDR3 size: 14 residues. Germline CDR1 is MNHNS and CDR2 is SASEGT. PCR used 60 Vbeta primers and 13 Jbeta primers. Generated by immunoSEQ multiplex PCR, the TCRdb table keeps only in-frame clones and is missing some. The sample shows 150,000 to 200,000 clones, 79% of them seen only once. Comment on this clone: The antigen remains undetermined.

The V gene is TRBV6-1, the J gene TRBJ2-5; no firm D call. The specimen was PBMCs. The clonotype originates from a woman aged 45 to 65 in good health and CMV-seronegative. CDR3 in amino acids: CASSEYSPGGTQYF. Written as DNA, the CDR3 is TGTGCCAGCAGTGAATATTCCCCGGGTGGGACCCAGTACTTC.